The 23 T cell receptor beta chains below all came from one sample that was sequenced in a study of blood T cell repertoires in COVID-19. Profiling relied on immunoSEQ multiplex PCR, and the TCRdb table lists in-frame clones only, not all of them. Here the sample spans 200,000 to 300,000 clones, around four fifths being singletons. The sequencing input was peripheral blood. All receptors come from a man between 60 and 75 years old with acute or convalescent COVID-19.

The gene calls are TRBV3-1 (or the pseudogene TRBV3-2) and TRBJ2-7; 8 bases are a match to TRBD2. The CDR3 is made up of 16 amino acids. Germline V gives CDR1 LGHDT, CDR2 YNNKEL (reference sequence). With 1 base clipped from V and 2 bases from J, the junction kept 7 bases outside the gene matches. This chain's CDR3 is CASSQAAAGGPYEQYF. Written as DNA, the CDR3 is TGTGCCAGCAGCCAAGCCGCCGCGGGAGGCCCCTACGAGCAGTACTTC.

V usage is TRBV9 and J usage is TRBJ2-7, with TRBD2 matching 8 bases. Trimming removed 4 bases from V and 5 bases from J; junction bases left unmatched: 14. The germline V gene has CDR1 SGDLS and CDR2 YYNGEE. The CDR3 has 16 amino acids. The CDR3 nucleotides are TGTGCCAGCAGCCCACCGGGGCGGGGGGCCCCCAACGAGCAGTACTTC. This codes for CASSPPGRGAPNEQYF.

The rearrangement joins TRBV5-1 to TRBJ1-5, with D perhaps matching TRBD1 (5 bases). In germline, CDR1 is SGHRS, CDR2 YFSETQ. The CDR3 totals 14 residues. The V and J ends lost 0 bases and 9 bases respectively, with 13 bases between them. The CDR3 sequence: CASSLAGGNGPQHF. In DNA, the CDR3 is TGCGCCAGCAGCTTGGCTGGGGGGAATGGGCCCCAGCATTTT. Looking up the rest from reference TRBV5-1 and TRBJ1-5 gives the full variable domain: KAGVTQTPRYLIKTRGQQVTLSCSPISGHRSVSWYQQTPGQGLQFLFEYFSETQRNKGNFPGRFSGRQFSNSRSEMNVSTLELGDSALYLCASSLAGGNGPQHFGDGTRLSIL.

The chain carries TRBV28 and TRBJ1-6; 7 nucleotides align to TRBD1. The CDR3 spans 10 residues. CDR1 MDHEN and CDR2 SYDVKM come from the germline V gene. After removal of 9 bases from V and 11 bases from J, the junction contained 1 base not matched to a gene. The CDR3 DNA reads as TGTGCCAGTAGGGGGCCACCCCTCCACTTT. Its protein is CASRGPPLHF.

This chain connects TRBV3-1 (or the pseudogene TRBV3-2) to TRBJ1-4; the D is unclear. Germline assignment: CDR1 LGHDT and CDR2 YNNKEL (reference sequence). This CDR3 comprises 14 residues. V shed 2 bases and J shed 3 bases, with 7 bases lying between them. The DNA of the CDR3 is TGTGCCAGCAGCCAACGGGGTGCTAATGAAAAACTGTTTTTT. Its protein is CASSQRGANEKLFF.

This clone was observed a single time. The V call is TRBV9, the J call TRBJ1-1; D not resolved. Deletions cut 0 bases from V and 0 bases from J, with 9 bases between. CDR1 and CDR2 from the germline V gene are SGDLS and YYNGEE. There are 15 residues in the CDR3. The CDR3 bases are TGTGCCAGCAGCGTAGCCCCATCAATGAACACTGAAGCTTTCTTT. Amino acid sequence: CASSVAPSMNTEAFF.

The count of this clone is one. V gene TRBV5-1 combines with J gene TRBJ1-3; tentatively, D is TRBD1 (6 bases). CDR1 and CDR2 from the germline V gene are SGHRS and YFSETQ. The CDR3 has 16 amino acids. Trimming removed 4 bases from V and 2 bases from J, with 16 bases in between. For the CDR3, the DNA is TGCGCCAGCAGCCAGGACCCAGGGGTCACTGGAAACACCATATATTTT. This codes for CASSQDPGVTGNTIYF.

The genes are TRBV5-4 and TRBJ1-3; 9 nucleotides line up with TRBD1. Germline lookup yields CDR1 SGHNT and CDR2 YYREEE (reference sequence). The junction had 4 bases not matched to a gene; V was cut back by 3 bases and J by 0 bases. The CDR3 consists of 16 residues. CDR3 sequence (DNA): TGTGCCAGCAGCTGGGACAGGGCTCTCTCTGGAAACACCATATATTTT. Amino acid sequence: CASSWDRALSGNTIYF.

The table lists this clone with a count of one. V and J are TRBV3-1 (or the pseudogene TRBV3-2) and TRBJ1-6, with a weak D call TRBD1 (5 bases). This CDR3 is built from 13 residues. V lost 4 bases and J lost 8, with 9 bases in between. Germline V gives CDR1 LGHDT, CDR2 YNNKEL (reference sequence). Here the CDR3 DNA reads TGTGCCAGCAGCCGGAGGGGCGATTCACCCCTCCACTTT. Translation gives CASSRRGDSPLHF.

The chain links TRBV6-5 to TRBJ2-1; the match to TRBD2 covers 9 bases. The CDR3 consists of 15 residues. Germline lookup yields CDR1 MNHEY and CDR2 SVGAGI. Trimming at V came to 6 bases and at J to 8 bases, leaving 11 bases not matched to a gene. In DNA form, the CDR3 reads TGTGCCAGCAGAAAATTGGCGGGGGGGCGCTATGAGCAGTTCTTC. Its protein is CASRKLAGGRYEQFF.

The V gene is TRBV10-2, the J gene TRBJ2-7; possibly TRBD1 for D (5 bases). Trimming cost V 7 bases and J 1 base, with 8 bases left between them. This CDR3 has 12 amino acids. Per germline, CDR1 WSHSY and CDR2 SAAADI. This CDR3 reads CASTGQSYEQYF. The CDR3 bases are TGCGCCAGCACAGGGCAATCCTACGAGCAGTACTTC.

The chain couples TRBV7-3 to TRBJ1-4; D remains unclear. The germline V and J ends were trimmed by 1 base and 5 bases, with 11 bases remaining between them. The germline gives CDR1 SGHTA, CDR2 FQGTGA. The CDR3 extends over 15 amino acids. CDR3 nucleotides: TGTGCCAGCAGCTTAAAGGCAGGCCCCAATGAAAAACTGTTTTTT. Translated, it gives CASSLKAGPNEKLFF.

In DNA form, the CDR3 reads TGTGCCAGCAGCCCCGGGAATTTTAAGCTGAACACTGAAGCTTTCTTT. It yields the protein CASSPGNFKLNTEAFF. The chain joins TRBV6-6 to TRBJ1-1; no firm D call. This CDR3 region has 16 residues. V lost 6 bases, J lost 0 bases, and 17 bases lay in between. CDR1 is MNHNY and CDR2 is SVGAGI in the germline V gene (reference sequence).

The V gene is TRBV29-1, the J gene TRBJ2-7; 10 bases are a match to TRBD1. This CDR3 has 13 residues. V shed 4 bases, J shed 3 bases, and the junction held 3 bases outside the gene matches. Germline CDR1 SQVTM, CDR2 ANQGSEA. DNA of the CDR3: TGCAGCGTTGTTGGGACAGGGGACTACGAGCAGTACTTC. Translated, it gives CSVVGTGDYEQYF.

This chain connects TRBV11-2 to TRBJ2-5; TRBD2 matches at 13 bases. The junction had 5 bases not matched to a gene; V was cut back by 5 bases and J by 5 bases. The CDR3 totals 15 residues. CDR1 is SGHAT, CDR2 FQNNGV, per germline. The CDR3 nucleotides read TGTGCCAGCAGCGCGTTGACTAGCGGGGGGGAGACCCAGTACTTC. Translating it yields CASSALTSGGETQYF. Looking up the rest from reference TRBV11-2 and TRBJ2-5 gives the full variable domain: EAGVAQSPRYKIIEKRQSVAFWCNPISGHATLYWYQQILGQGPKLLIQFQNNGVVDDSQLPKDRFSAERLKGVDSTLKIQPAKLEDSAVYLCASSALTSGGETQYFGPGTRLLVL.

The V gene is TRBV5-6, the J gene TRBJ1-6; 7 nucleotides line up with TRBD1. From germline, CDR1 is SGHDT and CDR2 YYEEEE. With 0 bases clipped from V and 10 bases from J, the junction kept 7 bases outside the gene matches. This CDR3 is built from 15 residues. The CDR3 region has the DNA TGTGCCAGCAGCTTGGGAGACAGGGTAAGGTCACCCCTCCACTTT. Its translation: CASSLGDRVRSPLHF.

The genes are TRBV28 and TRBJ2-7, with D tentatively TRBD1 (5 bases). Germline V gene lookup returns CDR1 MDHEN and CDR2 SYDVKM. Trimming pared 3 bases from V and 4 bases from J, leaving 13 bases between. The CDR3 spans 14 residues. The CDR3 region is CASSLVRTKYEQYF. In DNA, the CDR3 is TGTGCCAGCAGTTTGGTCCGGACAAAGTACGAGCAGTACTTC.

V usage is TRBV18 and J usage is TRBJ1-1; D possibly corresponds to TRBD1 (5 bases). Between the trimmed V and J ends, which lost 3 bases and 0 bases, there was a span of 11 bases. CDR1 and CDR2 from the germline V gene are KGHSH and LQKENI. This CDR3 spans 15 amino acids. CDR3 bases: TGTGCCAGCTCACCCAGGGAAGGGATGAACACTGAAGCTTTCTTT. This codes for CASSPREGMNTEAFF.

The chain uses TRBV10-3 and TRBJ2-2; possibly TRBD1 for D (5 bases). CDR1 ENHRY and CDR2 SYGVKD come from the germline V gene. The CDR3 runs to 16 residues. The germline V and J ends were trimmed by 0 bases and 0 bases, with 8 bases remaining between them. The CDR3 here is CAISESTVTNTGELFF. The CDR3 coding sequence is TGTGCCATCAGTGAGTCGACAGTAACGAACACCGGGGAGCTGTTTTTT.

In nucleotides, the CDR3 is TGTGCCACAAGGGACAGCAATAATTCACCCCTCCACTTT. Translated, it gives CATRDSNNSPLHF. The V gene is TRBV10-3, the J gene TRBJ1-6, with 7 bases identical to TRBD1. CDR1 ENHRY and CDR2 SYGVKD come from the germline V gene. CDR3 length equals 13 residues. V gave up 10 bases and J gave up 5 bases; unmatched junction bases: 5.

This sequence joins TRBV9 and TRBJ1-6; possibly TRBD1 for D (5 bases). With 3 bases removed from V and 3 bases from J, the gap between germline ends came to 10 bases. Germline CDR1 reads SGDLS; CDR2 reads YYNGEE. This CDR3 has 15 residues. The CDR3 DNA follows: TGTGCCAGCAGCGAAACGACAGTCTATAATTCACCCCTCCACTTT. Amino acid sequence: CASSETTVYNSPLHF.

With regard to this clone: This CDR3 fails to terminate in the conserved phenylalanine or tryptophan, so it likely reflects a read error. The limits of the CDR3 on the DNA are not certain, so only TCRdb's listed CDR3 is given. J is TRBJ2-7 and V is TRBV15; TRBD1, the table's D call, lacks a check against the DNA. Germline V CDR1 and CDR2: LNHNV, YYDKDF (reference sequence). 13 amino acids form the CDR3, both terminal residues included. CDR3 protein: CATSRSYGQGPVL.

In nucleotides, the CDR3 is TGCAGTGCTAGACCAGGGGAGACCCAGTACTTC. Translated: CSARPGETQYF. The chain couples TRBV20-1 to TRBJ2-5; D perhaps matches TRBD1 (5 bases). V gave up 2 bases and J gave up 5 bases, with 6 bases separating them. The germline CDR1 and CDR2 sequences are DFQATT and SNEGSKA (reference sequence). The CDR3 has 11 amino acids.